This TCR beta chain was profiled in a study of Ad26.COV2.S vaccination and SARS-CoV-2 variants. Notes on the study in general: Vaccine recipients surpassed placebo recipients in spike-specific TCR breadth. Analyses that measured TCR breadth and depth may have underestimated total T cell responses. Substantial breadth was reportedly displayed by spike-specific CD8+ and CD4+ T cell responses after vaccination. Recipients of vaccine and of placebo showed similar breadth of their non-spike TCR repertoires.

Comments on this clone: Its target is unknown.

Libraries were prepared by immunoSEQ multiplex PCR; TCRdb keeps only in-frame clonotypes and omits some of them. The profile shows about 350,000 clones, roughly nine tenths of them singletons. Germline CDR1 and CDR2: SGDLS and YYNGEE. The CDR3 extends over 16 amino acids. The V gene lost 0 bases and the J gene lost 2 bases, with 15 bases spanning the gap. This clonotype was sampled from a human donor who had recovered from COVID-19. The gene calls are TRBV9 and TRBJ2-7; TRBD1 might be the D (5 bases). The material sequenced was peripheral blood, taken after recovery from COVID-19. CDR3 bases: TGTGCCAGCAGCGTAGCTGGGGCCAGCAATCCCTACGAGCAGTACTTC. Its protein product is CASSVAGASNPYEQYF.